Listed here are 27 T cell receptor beta chains from one sample, sequenced in a study of T cell responses to AZD1222 COVID-19 vaccine. Profiled with immunoSEQ multiplex PCR; TCRdb holds only in-frame clones, not every one. The table has about 210,000 clones, around 94% seen once; the top ten hold around 1.8%. The source was peripheral blood, collected 28 days after the second dose of the MenACWY control vaccine. The receptors were sampled from an adult who received the MenACWY meningococcal vaccine as a control.

J is TRBJ1-1 and V is TRBV6-1; D remains ambiguous. Germline lookup yields CDR1 MNHNS and CDR2 SASEGT. The CDR3 covers 11 residues. Trimming left V 3 bases short and J 10 bases short, with 9 bases between. The CDR3 nucleotides read TGTGCCAGCAGTGACGGCCGGGGAGCTTTCTTT. Protein product: CASSDGRGAFF.

The chain is built from TRBV6-5 and TRBJ2-1; no definite D call. V shed 4 bases and J shed 2 bases, with 9 bases lying between them. The CDR3 is 14 residues long. The V gene's germline CDR1 is MNHEY and CDR2 SVGAGI. Here the CDR3 reads CASSFGPTYNEQFF. The CDR3 DNA sequence: TGTGCCAGCAGTTTTGGTCCGACCTACAATGAGCAGTTCTTC.

The chain is built from TRBV27 and TRBJ2-7, with D maybe TRBD1 (6 bases). Germline CDR1 MNHEY, CDR2 SMNVEV (reference sequence). The CDR3 extends over 14 amino acids. The V gene lost 3 bases and the J gene lost 4 bases, with 13 bases spanning the gap. The CDR3 here is CASSLAGVYYEQYF. The CDR3 DNA sequence: TGTGCCAGCAGTTTGGCAGGGGTTTATTACGAGCAGTACTTC.

J is TRBJ2-7 and V is TRBV6-2 or TRBV6-3; D not certain. Looked up from germline, CDR1 is MNHEY and CDR2 is SVGEGT. The CDR3 is 17 amino acids. V was shortened by 6 bases and J by 3 bases, with 24 bases between the two germline ends. As DNA, the CDR3 is TGTGCCAGCAGCTCCCGGTCGGAAATCGGTCAAGGCTACGAGCAGTACTTC. Translating it yields CASSSRSEIGQGYEQYF.

This chain joins TRBV6-4 and TRBJ1-6; D may be TRBD1 (6 bases). V was shortened by 2 bases and J by 9 bases, with 11 bases between the two germline ends. The length of the CDR3 is 14 residues. CDR1 MRHNA and CDR2 SNTAGT come from the germline V gene. The CDR3 is CASSDAGAGSPLHF. The CDR3 nucleotides read TGTGCCAGCAGTGACGCAGGGGCCGGTTCACCCCTCCACTTT.

The rearrangement joins TRBV10-3 to TRBJ1-1; TRBD1 aligns across 7 bases. CDR3 size: 15 residues. V lost 3 bases and J lost 0; bases outside the gene matches: 4. The germline V gene has CDR1 ENHRY and CDR2 SYGVKD. The CDR3 DNA reads as TGTGCCATCAGTGATCGGGACAGCCTGAACACTGAAGCTTTCTTT. Translated, it gives CAISDRDSLNTEAFF.

V usage is TRBV6-5 and J usage is TRBJ1-2; D remains unclear. Germline values: CDR1 MNHEY, CDR2 SVGAGI. The V end lost 2 bases, the J end lost 4 bases, and 11 bases lay between the germline ends. This CDR3 is 14 amino acids long. Here the CDR3 reads CASSYRSPGYGYTF. The DNA of the CDR3 is TGTGCCAGCAGTTACCGGTCCCCAGGCTATGGCTACACCTTC.

The chain has TRBV6-5 and TRBJ1-3; D uncertain. Trimming left V 7 bases short and J 0 bases short, with 10 bases between. The CDR3 loop spans 14 amino acids. Germline V CDR1 and CDR2: MNHEY, SVGAGI. The CDR3 sequence is CASTSAISGNTIYF. The CDR3 coding sequence is TGTGCCAGCACGAGTGCTATCTCTGGAAACACCATATATTTT.

The J gene is TRBJ2-5, the V gene TRBV13, with 14 bases identical to TRBD2. This CDR3 is built from 15 residues. The junction had 3 bases not matched to a gene; V was cut back by 4 bases and J by 5 bases. CDR1 and CDR2 (germline): PRHDT, FYEKMQ (reference sequence). The chain's CDR3 is CASSSRLAGGETQYF. For the CDR3, the DNA is TGTGCCAGCAGCTCACGACTAGCGGGGGGGGAGACCCAGTACTTC.

This chain joins TRBV6-1 and TRBJ1-2; TRBD1 might be the D (5 bases). There are 13 residues in the CDR3. The ends were cut back, 2 bases at V and 6 bases at J, with 10 bases in the middle. From germline, CDR1 is MNHNS and CDR2 SASEGT. The CDR3 coding sequence is TGTGCCAGCAGTGAATCAGGGTATCATGGCTACACCTTC. As protein: CASSESGYHGYTF.

The chain is built from TRBV7-7 and TRBJ1-5; D is unclear. CDR3 size: 13 residues. The germline gives CDR1 SSHAT, CDR2 FNYEAQ (reference sequence). V was trimmed by 1 base and J by 5 bases, leaving 6 bases between them. The CDR3 sequence: CASSLDPDQPQHF. The CDR3 DNA sequence: TGTGCCAGCAGCTTAGATCCCGATCAGCCCCAGCATTTT.

The chain joins TRBV9 to TRBJ1-3; 8 bases match TRBD1. With V trimmed by 5 bases and J by 4 bases, 8 bases remained unmatched. The germline V gene encodes CDR1 SGDLS and CDR2 YYNGEE. The CDR3 is 15 residues long. The DNA for the CDR3 is TGTGCCAGCAGTAACGCAGGGGGCCAGGGAAACACCATATATTTT. This translates into CASSNAGGQGNTIYF.

The chain combines TRBV6-5 with TRBJ1-2; the D is unclear. CDR1 is MNHEY and CDR2 is SVGAGI in the germline V gene. This CDR3 spans 15 amino acids. V was clipped by 6 bases and J by 4 bases, with 18 bases between them. The CDR3 sequence is CASSPGRPMTYGYTF. CDR3 DNA sequence: TGTGCCAGCAGCCCGGGCCGTCCAATGACCTATGGCTACACCTTC.

The gene calls are TRBV7-3 and TRBJ2-1, with D tentatively TRBD1 (5 bases). Looked up from germline, CDR1 is SGHTA and CDR2 is FQGTGA. The CDR3 has 13 amino acids. Trimming pared 5 bases from V and 10 bases from J, leaving 15 bases between. CDR3 protein: CASSHDSEPEQFF. The DNA for the CDR3 is TGTGCCAGCAGCCACGACAGTGAGCCCGAGCAGTTCTTC.

The rearrangement joins TRBV10-3 to TRBJ1-1, with D possibly being TRBD1 (5 bases). This CDR3 contains 13 residues. Germline assignment: CDR1 ENHRY and CDR2 SYGVKD. V was clipped by 8 bases and J by 7 bases, with 17 bases between them. The DNA of the CDR3 is TGTGCCATCCGAGAACCCAGGGCGATTGAAGCTTTCTTT. Translation: CAIREPRAIEAFF.

The chain couples TRBV6-5 to TRBJ1-2; 8 nucleotides match TRBD1. Germline CDR1 and CDR2: MNHEY and SVGAGI. CDR3 size: 14 residues. V shed 7 bases, J shed 4 bases, and the junction held 8 bases outside the gene matches. CDR3 amino acids: CASKPGQGGYGYTF. Here the CDR3 DNA reads TGTGCCAGCAAACCCGGACAGGGAGGCTATGGCTACACCTTC.

Written as DNA, the CDR3 is TGTGCCTCCTCCCCCGACCCAGTTTATGGCTACACCTTC. It yields the protein CASSPDPVYGYTF. The V and J genes are TRBV12-3 or TRBV12-4 and TRBJ1-2, with unresolved D. The CDR3 is 13 amino acids. The V end was cut by 11 bases, the J end by 5 bases, with 18 bases between.

The table lists this clone with a count of one. The chain links TRBV7-3 to TRBJ2-2, with TRBD1 matching 7 bases. The CDR3 is made up of 15 amino acids. The germline CDR1 and CDR2 sequences are SGHTA and FQGTGA. V lost 6 bases, J lost 6 bases, and 10 bases stayed unmatched. CDR3 in amino acids: CASSPDRAPAGELFF. The CDR3 coding sequence is TGTGCCAGCAGTCCCGACAGGGCCCCCGCCGGGGAGCTGTTTTTT. The full variable domain, its missing parts supplied by reference TRBV7-3 and TRBJ2-2, is GAGVSQTPSNKVTEKGKYVELRCDPISGHTALYWYRQSLGQGPEFLIYFQGTGAADDSGLPNDRFFAVRPEGSVSTLKIQRTERGDSAVYLCASSPDRAPAGELFFGEGSRLTVL.

V usage is TRBV19 and J usage is TRBJ2-1; the D is unclear. Germline V gene lookup returns CDR1 LNHDA and CDR2 SQIVND (reference sequence). The CDR3 sequence is 12 residues long. Trimming cost V 2 bases and J 10 bases, with 9 bases left between them. The CDR3 coding sequence is TGTGCCAGTAGTATATGGGAAACCGAGCAGTTCTTC. It encodes CASSIWETEQFF.

V gene TRBV19 combines with J gene TRBJ1-1; D ambiguous. Trimming took off 0 bases at V and 7 bases at J, with 9 bases between the two ends. Looked up from germline, CDR1 is LNHDA and CDR2 is SQIVND (reference sequence). The CDR3 has 13 amino acids. The CDR3 coding sequence is TGTGCCAGTAGTATAGATAGAATCCGTGAAGCTTTCTTT. Its protein product is CASSIDRIREAFF. The variable domain in full, with the rest retrieved from reference TRBV19 and TRBJ1-1, is DGGITQSPKYLFRKEGQNVTLSCEQNLNHDAMYWYRQDPGQGLRLIYYSQIVNDFQKGDIAEGYSVSREKKESFPLTVTSAQKNPTAFYLCASSIDRIREAFFGQGTRLTVV.

V gene TRBV20-1 combines with J gene TRBJ1-5; no clear D. Germline V gene lookup returns CDR1 DFQATT and CDR2 SNEGSKA (reference sequence). The CDR3 extends over 13 amino acids. With 3 bases removed from V and 3 bases from J, the gap between germline ends came to 9 bases. CDR3 in amino acids: CSASTRANQPQHF. The DNA of the CDR3 is TGCAGTGCTAGTACAAGGGCCAATCAGCCCCAGCATTTT.

The gene calls are TRBV3-1 (or the pseudogene TRBV3-2) and TRBJ1-4; the D is unclear. V shed 0 bases and J shed 14 bases, with 13 bases lying between them. Germline V gene lookup returns CDR1 LGHDT and CDR2 YNNKEL (reference sequence). This CDR3 contains 13 residues. For the CDR3, the DNA is TGTGCCAGCAGCCAAGATCTTTATGCTCAGCTGTTTTTT. Encoded protein: CASSQDLYAQLFF.

This chain connects TRBV3-1 (or the pseudogene TRBV3-2) to TRBJ1-4, with D unclear. V was shortened by 3 bases and J by 5 bases, with 7 bases between the two germline ends. The CDR3 spans 13 residues. The V gene's germline CDR1 is LGHDT and CDR2 YNNKEL (reference sequence). CDR3 region: CASSHRGNEKLFF. For the CDR3, the DNA is TGTGCCAGCAGCCACCGGGGAAATGAAAAACTGTTTTTT.

The rearrangement joins TRBV6-2 or TRBV6-3 to TRBJ1-2; 10 bases are shared with TRBD1. The CDR3 contains 14 residues. Germline CDR1 reads MNHEY; CDR2 reads SVGEGT. Unmatched junction bases numbered 9, after V lost 6 bases and J lost 8 bases. CDR3 loop: CASSITGTGVGYTF. The CDR3 DNA is TGTGCCAGCAGCATCACCGGGACAGGGGTAGGCTACACCTTC.

The J gene is TRBJ2-7, the V gene TRBV7-8; tentatively, D is TRBD1 (6 bases). V was cut by 2 bases and J by 6 bases, with 14 bases left in between. Germline V gene data show CDR1 as SGHVS and CDR2 as FQNEAQ. The CDR3 covers 14 residues. CDR3 amino acids: CASSLIQGRSEQYF. Here the CDR3 DNA reads TGTGCCAGCAGCTTAATCCAGGGGCGAAGCGAGCAGTACTTC.

This chain links TRBV28 with TRBJ1-2; 7 bases are shared with TRBD1. This CDR3 is 15 amino acids long. Trimming at V came to 4 bases and at J to 8 bases, leaving 13 bases not matched to a gene. CDR1 MDHEN and CDR2 SYDVKM come from the germline V gene. CDR3 bases: TGTGCCAGCAGTTCATTATCCGGGACAGTACGGGGCTACACCTTC. Its protein product is CASSSLSGTVRGYTF.

The CDR3 nucleotides read TGCGCCAGCAGCCCACTACTGGACAGGGATGAGCAGTTCTTC. Translated: CASSPLLDRDEQFF. This chain joins TRBV5-1 and TRBJ2-1; 8 bases are shared with TRBD1. The ends lost 4 bases at V and 8 bases at J; junction bases unmatched: 8. The CDR3 runs 14 residues. In germline, CDR1 is SGHRS, CDR2 YFSETQ. Combining the CDR3 with reference TRBV5-1 and TRBJ2-1 gives the whole variable domain KAGVTQTPRYLIKTRGQQVTLSCSPISGHRSVSWYQQTPGQGLQFLFEYFSETQRNKGNFPGRFSGRQFSNSRSEMNVSTLELGDSALYLCASSPLLDRDEQFFGPGTRLTVL.